This T cell receptor (beta chain) derives from a study of cytomegalovirus exposure and HLA in healthy donors. Repertoires were generated with immunoSEQ multiplex PCR, while TCRdb's copy carries only in-frame clones and drops some. The top ten hold 1.5% to 2% of the sample, which has some 110,000 clones, about 91% seen once. Trimming removed 1 base from V and 0 bases from J; junction bases left unmatched: 1. The CDR3 is 16 amino acids. Germline lookup yields CDR1 LGHNA and CDR2 YNFKEQ. This clonotype originated in a man between 18 and 29 years old in good health and CMV-seronegative. The rearrangement uses TRBV4-2 and TRBJ2-1; the match to TRBD1 covers 9 bases. Specimen: PBMCs. The CDR3 region has the DNA TGTGCCAGCAGCCAAGGGGACAGGGTCTCCTACAATGAGCAGTTCTTC. Translating it yields CASSQGDRVSYNEQFF.